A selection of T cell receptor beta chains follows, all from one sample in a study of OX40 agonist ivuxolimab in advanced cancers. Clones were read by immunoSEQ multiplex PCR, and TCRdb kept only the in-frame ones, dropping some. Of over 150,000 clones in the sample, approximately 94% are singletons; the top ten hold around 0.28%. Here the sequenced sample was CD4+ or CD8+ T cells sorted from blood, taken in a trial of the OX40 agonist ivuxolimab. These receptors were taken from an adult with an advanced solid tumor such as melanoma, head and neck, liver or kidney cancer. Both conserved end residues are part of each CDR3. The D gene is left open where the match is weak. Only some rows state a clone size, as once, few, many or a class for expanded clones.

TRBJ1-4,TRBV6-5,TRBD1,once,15,TGTGCCAGCAGTCGGGGGACAGGGGGCTTAGGAAAACTGTTTTTT,CASSRGTGGLGKLFF
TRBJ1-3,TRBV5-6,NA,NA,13,TGTGCCAGCAGCGACGGACCTGGAAACACCATATATTTT,CASSDGPGNTIYF
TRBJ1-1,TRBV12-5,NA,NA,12,TGTGCTAGTGGTTTAGAAGGGCGTGTAGCTTTCTTT,CASGLEGRVAFF
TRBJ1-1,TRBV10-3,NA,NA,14,TGTGCCATCAGTGAGTCCTACACGAACACTGAAGCTTTCTTT,CAISESYTNTEAFF
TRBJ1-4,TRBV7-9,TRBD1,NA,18,TGTGCCAGCAGCCCCCTTAGGACAGGAAGAACAACTAATGAAAAACTGTTTTTT,CASSPLRTGRTTNEKLFF
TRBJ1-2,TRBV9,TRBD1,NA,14,TGTGCCAGCAGCCCCCGACAGGGCCAGGGGGGCTACACCTTC,CASSPRQGQGGYTF
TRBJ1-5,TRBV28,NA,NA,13,TGTGCCAGCAGTTTAATGGGGGATCAGCCCCAGCATTTT,CASSLMGDQPQHF
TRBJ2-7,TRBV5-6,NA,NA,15,TGTGCCAGCAGCTTAGGGGTGGGCAGCTCCTACGAGCAGTACTTC,CASSLGVGSSYEQYF
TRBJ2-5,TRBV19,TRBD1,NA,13,TGTGCCAGTAGTATTGACAGGGTAGAGACCCAGTACTTC,CASSIDRVETQYF
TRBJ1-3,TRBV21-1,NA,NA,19,TGTGCCAGCAGCAAAGGGAGGAGGGTCGGGAACCACTCTGGAAACACCATATATTTT,CASSKGRRVGNHSGNTIYF
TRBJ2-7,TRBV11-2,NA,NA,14,TGTGCCAGCAGCTTAAGTGGAGGAACCTACGAGCAGTACTTC,CASSLSGGTYEQYF
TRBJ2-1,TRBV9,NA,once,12,TGTGCCAGCAGCTCATCCACCGTTGAGCAGTTCTTC,CASSSSTVEQFF
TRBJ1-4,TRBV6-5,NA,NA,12,TGTGCCAGCAGGAAGAAGAATGAAAAACTGTTTTTT,CASRKKNEKLFF
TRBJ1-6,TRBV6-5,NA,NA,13,TGTGCCAGCAGTTACAAGGAGACGTGGATCCTCCACTTT,CASSYKETWILHF
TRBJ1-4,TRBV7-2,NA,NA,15,TGTGCCAGCAGTCCAGGGCCAGGGATGGGTGAAAAACTGTTTTTT,CASSPGPGMGEKLFF
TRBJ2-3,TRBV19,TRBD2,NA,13,TGTGCCAGTAGGCGCGGGGGAACAGATACGCAGTATTTT,CASRRGGTDTQYF
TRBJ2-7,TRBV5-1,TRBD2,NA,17,TGCGCCAGCAGCTTGGCCCCAGGACTAGCGGCAAGCTACGAGCAGTACTTC,CASSLAPGLAASYEQYF
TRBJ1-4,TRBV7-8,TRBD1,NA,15,TGTGCCAGCAGACCCCCGGGACAGGTGACTGAAAAACTGTTTTTT,CASRPPGQVTEKLFF
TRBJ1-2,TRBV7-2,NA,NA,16,TGTGCCAGCAGCTTAGCGGGCACAGGCGGTGGCTATGGCTACACCTTC,CASSLAGTGGGYGYTF
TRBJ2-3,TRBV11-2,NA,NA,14,TGTGCCAGCAGCTTCGGGCCAGTCACAGATACGCAGTATTTT,CASSFGPVTDTQYF
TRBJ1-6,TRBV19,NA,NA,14,TGTGCCAGTAGTATCGAAGAGTATAATTCACCCCTCCACTTT,CASSIEEYNSPLHF
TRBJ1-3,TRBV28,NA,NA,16,TGTGCCAGCAGTCCCCGGGGGGGGCATTCTGGAAACACCATATATTTT,CASSPRGGHSGNTIYF
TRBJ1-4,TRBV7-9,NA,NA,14,TGTGCCAGCAGCTCAGGGACCCCTAACGAAAAACTGTTTTTT,CASSSGTPNEKLFF
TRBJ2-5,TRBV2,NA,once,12,TGTGCCAGCAGTCGGGGCTGGGAGACCCAGTACTTC,CASSRGWETQYF
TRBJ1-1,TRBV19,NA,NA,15,TGTGCCAGTAGTATTTTGAGTCAGGGGAAAACTGAAGCTTTCTTT,CASSILSQGKTEAFF